The subject of this entry is one T cell receptor beta chain. The specificity of this receptor is unknown. The record has no base qualities; no much larger clone is one base away. Deletion took 1 base off V and 2 bases off J, with a span of 9 bases between the germline ends. Based on the germline V gene, the CDR1 and CDR2 sequences are MGHRA and YSYEKL. The CDR3 measures 14 amino acids from cysteine to phenylalanine. Only the CDR3 DNA stays, 42 bases, in frame from base 1. Using the deep immunoSEQ assay, TCR CDR3 regions were amplified from genomic DNA by multiplex PCR. For each cell subset, the extracted genomic DNA was distributed evenly across all wells of several immunoSEQ 96-well plates, and each plate served as one replicate. For sorted subsets, roughly 200 ng of genomic DNA, equivalent to 25,000 to 35,000 T cell genomes, went into each replicate PCR. The purified libraries were quantified using a Qubit 3.0 fluorometer, sized with a Bioanalyzer 2100, and then quantified again using the KAPA Library Quantification kit. A separate single-read 150-cycle Illumina NextSeq 550 flow cell was used to sequence each immunoSEQ 96-well plate. As for the authors' bioinformatics: Because the immunoSEQ output included only junctional sequences and no quality scores, the filtering could not be the same as the filtering used for full-length reads. Sequences were annotated with PyIR, a Python wrapper for IgBLAST v1.9, using IMGT germline references to assign V/J genes and CDR3. Reads with weak V/J assignments (E-value above 1e-6), missing CDR3, stop codons, out-of-frame junctions, or ambiguous translated residues were removed. V3J clonotypes were defined as sequences sharing an identical inferred V gene, J gene, and CDR3 amino acid sequence. Percentage overlap between repertoires was computed as shared unique clonotypes divided by the size of the smaller repertoire. Richness of each repertoire was evaluated using RTK rarefaction, the Chao1 estimator, and Recon v2.1 estimates of unobserved clonotypes. Generation probabilities were computed with OLGA for all TCRbeta clonotypes obtained by the gDNA method from a few donors. TCRdb mirrors the immuneACCESS table, restricted to in-frame sequences. Some clones are absent from its copies; in checked studies, under half trace to an unresolved V gene, and the reason for the others is unknown. The V and J calls and clone size are taken from that table; D and trimming were inferred from the DNA. Present in this sample are about 2 million clones, 85% to 95% of which were seen just once. 0.95% to 1.5% of the sample is in the top ten clones.

For the CD8 naive samples, CD45RO-negative cells were positively selected for CCR7, yielding a CD45RA+CCR7+ population from which TemRA cells were excluded. The donors were healthy, HIV-negative adults with no recently reported acute infections or vaccinations. Only Caucasian adults living in Nashville, Tennessee, USA were represented among the donors. Blood was collected by leukapheresis, and PBMCs were isolated by Ficoll-Histopaque density gradient centrifugation and then cryopreserved in liquid nitrogen vapor phase. Analytical flow cytometry was used to check the purity and quantity of each magnetically sorted T cell population. Genomic DNA was isolated from every sorted fraction and measured by UV absorbance on a Nanodrop 2000c. This sample was included in a study of shared clonotypes between healthy human individuals (dated by TCRdb to the early 2020s). About the investigation overall: Three men and a couple of women, aged 18 to 49 years, made up the cohort. For each donor, three plates each were used for CD4 naive and CD4 memory, two plates were used for CD8 naive, and one plate was used for CD8 memory. To estimate repertoire size and how much clonotype sharing occurs between individuals, the study deeply sequenced the blood TCR repertoires of roughly 5 healthy adults. Leukapheresis yielded between about 0.94 and 9.5 billion PBMCs per donor. Libraries were prepared and TCR repertoires were sequenced by different laboratories using diverse techniques, in order to increase sequencing depth and limit assay-specific biases. General findings and caveats noted by the study authors: Pairwise subsampling indicated that sequencing depth was expected to affect the degree of clonotype sharing among donors. Sampling was restricted to blood, and TCR repertoires in tissues likely differ from the TCR repertoires found in blood. Incomplete sequencing was indicated by rarefaction of sorted-subset datasets, despite the large sequencing depth. Sharing across several donors was observed for about 4.8% of naive CD4, about 4% of naive CD8, roughly 2.4% of memory CD4, and roughly 0.4% of memory CD8 clonotypes. Estimated clonotype richness was generally larger for naive than for memory subsets. Because the study included a small number of donors, the genetic and exposure-history diversity represented was limited. Clonotypes shared by all four sorted-subset donors showed higher generation probabilities than non-shared clonotypes.

The rearrangement combines TRBV4-1 with TRBJ2-7, with the D gene call left open. Sequencing input: naive CD8+ T cells sorted from blood. Reading the label with the study, this specimen's cell subset or site is: CD45RA+CCR7+. This receptor was obtained from a man younger than 30 in good health. The encoded CDR3 is CASSQAHLPYEQYF. The DNA sequence is given as TGCGCCAGCAGCCAAGCCCATTTGCCCTACGAGCAGTACTTC.